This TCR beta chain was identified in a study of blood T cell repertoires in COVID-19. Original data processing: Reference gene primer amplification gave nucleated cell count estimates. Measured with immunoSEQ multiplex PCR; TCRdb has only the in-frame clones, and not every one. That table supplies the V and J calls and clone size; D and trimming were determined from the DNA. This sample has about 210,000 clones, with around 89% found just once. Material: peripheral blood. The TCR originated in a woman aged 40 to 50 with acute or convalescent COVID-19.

The DNA for the CDR3 is TGTGCCAGCAGCGCGAGCGGAAGGACAGATACGCAGTATTTT. Its translation is CASSASGRTDTQYF. The J gene is TRBJ2-3, the V gene TRBV13, with D perhaps matching TRBD2 (5 bases). This CDR3 spans 14 amino acids. Germline V gene lookup returns CDR1 PRHDT and CDR2 FYEKMQ (reference sequence). V dropped 5 bases and J dropped 3 bases, with 12 bases sitting between them.